The clone carrying this T cell receptor beta chain was recorded at least ten times. Its antigen remains unknown. Genomic DNA, the template, was used for profiling of the TCR beta VDJ and CDR3. TCRdb itself ran the reads through MiXCR, one entry per CDR3 protein. The sample lists some 190,000 distinct CDR3 sequences, around 50% occurring once. Germline V gene data show CDR1 as SGHTA and CDR2 as FQGTGA. The CDR3 spans 16 residues. V dropped 5 bases and J dropped 6; count of bases not matched to a gene: 11. These data originate in a study of CD8+CD57+ T cells in acquired aplastic anemia. Study summary: DNA from sorted CD4+ and CD8+ cells averaged about 3.2 ug. Study outcomes and limitations: Sharing between patients and controls was observed for roughly 29 CD8+ CDR3 sequences.

The sequenced material came from sorted CD4+, CD8+, or CD8+CD57+ T cells (not recorded which) from PBMCs. The chain combines TRBV7-3 with TRBJ2-2; TRBD2 aligns across 8 bases. This receptor was obtained from a human donor in good health, serving as a control. CDR3 sequence reads: CASSPQEAGVAGELFF. CDR3 nucleotide sequence: TGTGCCAGCAGCCCTCAGGAAGCGGGGGTCGCCGGGGAGCTGTTTTTT.